The 3 T cell receptor beta chains reported below all come from one sample, sequenced in a study of cytotoxic CD8 clonotypes in ibrutinib-treated CLL. This table comes from immunoSEQ multiplex PCR, and its TCRdb copy is limited to in-frame clones, with some not included. The top ten clones hold roughly 5% of a sample with 250,000 to 350,000 clones, around 76% of them seen once. The starting material was PBMCs, obtained at disease progression, from a patient treated with ibrutinib. The receptors come from a human donor with chronic lymphocytic leukemia.

The J gene is TRBJ2-7, the V gene TRBV21-1; the listed D gene, TRBD1, was not tested against the DNA. TRBV21-1 is deemed a pseudogene. CDR3 size: 14 residues. The CDR3 reads CASTPTVHDREQYF. The CDR3 nucleotides read TGTGCCAGCACCCCGACAGTCCACGACCGGGAGCAGTACTTC.

V is TRBV4-3 and J is TRBJ2-7; maybe TRBD2 (5 bases). Germline CDR1 LGHNA, CDR2 YSLEER. This CDR3 comprises 14 residues. Trimming cost V 4 bases and J 0 bases, with 10 bases left between them. CDR3 region: CASSPGKSSYEQYF. For the CDR3, the DNA is TGCGCCAGCAGCCCCGGGAAAAGCTCCTACGAGCAGTACTTC.

Only a few counts were recorded for this clone. The rearrangement uses TRBV19 and TRBJ1-5; D unresolved. The CDR3 consists of 13 residues. Trimming shortened V by 5 bases and J by 3 bases, and 8 bases separated the two germline ends. Germline values: CDR1 LNHDA, CDR2 SQIVND (reference sequence). The CDR3 DNA follows: TGTGCCAGTAGTCCCCAATACAATCAGCCCCAGCATTTT. Protein product: CASSPQYNQPQHF.